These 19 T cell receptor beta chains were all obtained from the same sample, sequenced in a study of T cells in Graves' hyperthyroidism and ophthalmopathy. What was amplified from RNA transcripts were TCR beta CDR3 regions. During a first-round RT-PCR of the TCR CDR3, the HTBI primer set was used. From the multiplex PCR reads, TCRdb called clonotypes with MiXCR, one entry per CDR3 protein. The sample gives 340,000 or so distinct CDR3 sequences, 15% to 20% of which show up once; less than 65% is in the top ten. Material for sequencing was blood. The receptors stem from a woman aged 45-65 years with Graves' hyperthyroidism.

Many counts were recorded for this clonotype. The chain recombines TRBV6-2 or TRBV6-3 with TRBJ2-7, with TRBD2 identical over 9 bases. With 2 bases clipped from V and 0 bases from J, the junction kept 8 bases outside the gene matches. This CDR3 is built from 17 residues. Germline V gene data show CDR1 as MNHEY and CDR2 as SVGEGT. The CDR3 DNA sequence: TGTGCCAGCAGTTACCGGCCATGGACTAGCGACTCCTACGAGCAGTACTTC. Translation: CASSYRPWTSDSYEQYF.

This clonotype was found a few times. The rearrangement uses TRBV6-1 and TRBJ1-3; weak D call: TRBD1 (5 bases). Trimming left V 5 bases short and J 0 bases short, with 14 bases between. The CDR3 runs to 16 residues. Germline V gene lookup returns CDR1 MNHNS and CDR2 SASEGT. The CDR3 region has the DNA TGTGCCAGCAGTACAAGACAGAGTAGCTCTGGAAACACCATATATTTT. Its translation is CASSTRQSSSGNTIYF.

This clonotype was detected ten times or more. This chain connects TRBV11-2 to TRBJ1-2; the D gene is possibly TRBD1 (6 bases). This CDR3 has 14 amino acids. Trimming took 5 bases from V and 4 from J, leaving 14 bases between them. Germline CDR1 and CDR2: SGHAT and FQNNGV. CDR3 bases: TGTGCCAGCAGCCTACAGGGCGGTGGCTATGGCTACACCTTC. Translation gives CASSLQGGGYGYTF.

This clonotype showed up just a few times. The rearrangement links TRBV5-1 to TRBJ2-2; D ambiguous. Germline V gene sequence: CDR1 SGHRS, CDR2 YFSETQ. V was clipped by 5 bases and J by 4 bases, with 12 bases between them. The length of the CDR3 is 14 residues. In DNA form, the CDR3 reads TGCGCCAGCAGGCTGGCGATCGGCACCGGGGAGCTGTTTTTT. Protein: CASRLAIGTGELFF.

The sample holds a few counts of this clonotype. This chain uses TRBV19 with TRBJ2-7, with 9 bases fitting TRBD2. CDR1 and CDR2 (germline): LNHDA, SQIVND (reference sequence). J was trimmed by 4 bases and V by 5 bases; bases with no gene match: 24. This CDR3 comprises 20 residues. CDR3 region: CASSPNPWLAGTPILYEQYV. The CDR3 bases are TGTGCCAGTAGTCCCAATCCCTGGCTAGCGGGGACACCGATATTATACGAGCAGTACGTC.

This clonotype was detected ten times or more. CDR3: CASSQDGGGGNQPQHF. The CDR3 DNA follows: TGTGCCAGCAGCCAAGATGGGGGGGGCGGGAATCAGCCCCAGCATTTT. J is TRBJ1-5 and V is TRBV3-1, with D tentatively TRBD1 (6 bases). The CDR3 is 16 amino acids. Germline CDR1 is LGHDT and CDR2 is YNNKEL (reference sequence). The V gene lost 0 bases and the J gene lost 4 bases, with 13 bases spanning the gap.

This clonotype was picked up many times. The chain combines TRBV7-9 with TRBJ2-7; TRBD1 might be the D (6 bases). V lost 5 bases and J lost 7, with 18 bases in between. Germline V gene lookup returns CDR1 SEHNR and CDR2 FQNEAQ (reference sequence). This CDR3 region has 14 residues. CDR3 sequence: CASSPLGRGGEQYF. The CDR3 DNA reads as TGTGCCAGCAGCCCCCTAGGCAGGGGTGGTGAGCAGTACTTC.

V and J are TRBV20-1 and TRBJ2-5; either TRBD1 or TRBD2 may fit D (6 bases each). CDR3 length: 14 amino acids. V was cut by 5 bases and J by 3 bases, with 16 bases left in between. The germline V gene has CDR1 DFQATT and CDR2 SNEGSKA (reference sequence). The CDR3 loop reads CSAQRRGKEETQYF. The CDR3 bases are TGCAGTGCTCAGAGGAGGGGGAAGGAAGAGACCCAGTACTTC.

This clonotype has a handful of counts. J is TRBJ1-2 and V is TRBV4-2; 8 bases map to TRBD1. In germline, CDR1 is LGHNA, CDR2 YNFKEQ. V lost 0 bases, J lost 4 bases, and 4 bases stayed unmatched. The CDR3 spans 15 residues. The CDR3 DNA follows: TGTGCCAGCAGCCAAGATGCAGGGGGCAGCTATGGCTACACCTTC. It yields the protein CASSQDAGGSYGYTF.

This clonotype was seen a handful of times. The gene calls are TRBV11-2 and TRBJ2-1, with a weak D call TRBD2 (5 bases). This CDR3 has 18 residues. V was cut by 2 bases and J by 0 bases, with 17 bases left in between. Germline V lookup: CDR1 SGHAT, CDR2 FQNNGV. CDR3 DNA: TGTGCCAGCAGCTTATCTGGAGCGGAGACTCTCTCCTACAATGAGCAGTTCTTC. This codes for CASSLSGAETLSYNEQFF.

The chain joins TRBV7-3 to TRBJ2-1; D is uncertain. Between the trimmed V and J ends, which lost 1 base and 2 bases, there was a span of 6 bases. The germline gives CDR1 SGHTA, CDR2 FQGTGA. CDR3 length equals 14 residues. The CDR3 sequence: CASSLIGPYNEQFF. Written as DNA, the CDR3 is TGTGCCAGCAGCTTAATAGGGCCCTACAATGAGCAGTTCTTC. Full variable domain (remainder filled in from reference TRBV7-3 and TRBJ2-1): GAGVSQTPSNKVTEKGKYVELRCDPISGHTALYWYRQSLGQGPEFLIYFQGTGAADDSGLPNDRFFAVRPEGSVSTLKIQRTERGDSAVYLCASSLIGPYNEQFFGPGTRLTVL.

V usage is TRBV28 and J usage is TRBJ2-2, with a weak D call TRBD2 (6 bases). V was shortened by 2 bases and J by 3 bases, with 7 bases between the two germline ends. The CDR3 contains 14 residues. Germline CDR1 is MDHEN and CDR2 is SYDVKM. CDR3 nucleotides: TGTGCCAGCAGTTTACTAGCGTACACCGGGGAGCTGTTTTTT. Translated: CASSLLAYTGELFF.

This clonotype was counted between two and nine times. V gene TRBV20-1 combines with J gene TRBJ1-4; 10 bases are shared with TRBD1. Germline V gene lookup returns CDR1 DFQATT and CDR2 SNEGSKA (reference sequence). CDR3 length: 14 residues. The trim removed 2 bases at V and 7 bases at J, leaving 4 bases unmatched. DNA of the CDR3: TGCAGTGCTAGAACCCGGGACAGGGGTGAAAAACTGTTTTTT. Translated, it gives CSARTRDRGEKLFF.

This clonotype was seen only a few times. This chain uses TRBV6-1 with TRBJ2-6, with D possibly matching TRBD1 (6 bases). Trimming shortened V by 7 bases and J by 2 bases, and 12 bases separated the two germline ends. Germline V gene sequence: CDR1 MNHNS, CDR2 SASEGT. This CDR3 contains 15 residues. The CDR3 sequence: CASTAQGAGANVLTF. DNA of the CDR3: TGTGCCAGCACCGCACAGGGTGCTGGGGCCAACGTCCTGACTTTC.

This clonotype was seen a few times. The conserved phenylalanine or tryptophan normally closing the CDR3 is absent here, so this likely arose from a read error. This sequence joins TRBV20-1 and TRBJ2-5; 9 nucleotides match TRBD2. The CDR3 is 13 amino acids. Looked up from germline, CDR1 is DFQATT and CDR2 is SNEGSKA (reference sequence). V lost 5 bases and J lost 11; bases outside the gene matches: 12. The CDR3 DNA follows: TGCAGTGCTTCAGCGGGGGGCCGTGGCTCTCAGTACGTC. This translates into CSASAGGRGSQYV.

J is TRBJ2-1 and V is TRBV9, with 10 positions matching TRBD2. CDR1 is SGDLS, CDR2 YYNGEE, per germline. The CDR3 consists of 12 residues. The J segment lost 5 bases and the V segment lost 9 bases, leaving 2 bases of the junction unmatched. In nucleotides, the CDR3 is TGTGCCACTGGACTAGCGGACAATGAGCAGTTCTTC. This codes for CATGLADNEQFF.

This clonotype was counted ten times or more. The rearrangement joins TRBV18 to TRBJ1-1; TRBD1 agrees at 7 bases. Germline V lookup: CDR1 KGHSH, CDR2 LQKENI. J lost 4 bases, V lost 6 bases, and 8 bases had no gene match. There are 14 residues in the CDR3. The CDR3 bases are TGTGCCAGCTCCCACGACAGGGATGGCACTGAAGCTTTCTTT. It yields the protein CASSHDRDGTEAFF.

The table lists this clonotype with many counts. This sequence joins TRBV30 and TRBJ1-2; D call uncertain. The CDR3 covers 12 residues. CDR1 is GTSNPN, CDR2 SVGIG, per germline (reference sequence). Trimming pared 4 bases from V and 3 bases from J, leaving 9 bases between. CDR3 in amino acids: CAWTRWDYGYTF. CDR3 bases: TGTGCCTGGACTCGATGGGACTATGGCTACACCTTC.

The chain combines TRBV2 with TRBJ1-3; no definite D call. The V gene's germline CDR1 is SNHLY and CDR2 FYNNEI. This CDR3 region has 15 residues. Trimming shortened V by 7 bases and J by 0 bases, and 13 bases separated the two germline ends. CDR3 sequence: CASNAGIRSGNTIYF. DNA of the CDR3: TGTGCCAGCAACGCAGGCATTCGCTCTGGAAACACCATATATTTT. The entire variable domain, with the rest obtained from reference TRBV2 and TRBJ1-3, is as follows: EPEVTQTPSHQVTQMGQEVILRCVPISNHLYFYWYRQILGQKVEFLVSFYNNEISEKSEIFDDQFSVERPDGSNFTLKIRSTKLEDSAMYFCASNAGIRSGNTIYFGEGSWLTVV.